Below, 24 T cell receptor beta chains from the same sample are listed, as sequenced in a study of cytomegalovirus exposure and HLA in healthy donors. This PCR relied on a set of 60 Vbeta primers and 13 Jbeta primers. Repertoires were generated with immunoSEQ multiplex PCR, while TCRdb's copy carries only in-frame clones and drops some. This table holds some 110,000 clones, 75% to 85% found once. Sequenced sample: PBMCs. Receptors originate from a man aged 50 or older in good health and CMV-seronegative.

The chain combines TRBV4-1 with TRBJ2-7; the D gene is possibly TRBD2 (5 bases). Trimming removed 0 bases from V and 6 bases from J, with 18 bases in between. This CDR3 has 16 amino acids. In germline, CDR1 is MGHRA, CDR2 YSYEKL. CDR3 coding DNA: TGCGCCAGCAGCCAAGATCCCGGGGAAAACTACGGCGAGCAGTACTTC. Its protein is CASSQDPGENYGEQYF.

V is TRBV9 and J is TRBJ2-3; TRBD1 aligns across 9 bases. V was clipped by 4 bases and J by 5 bases; unmatched bases: 8. Germline values: CDR1 SGDLS, CDR2 YYNGEE. The CDR3 has 15 amino acids. The chain's CDR3 is CASSFADRGIDTQYF. The CDR3 nucleotides read TGTGCCAGCAGCTTTGCAGACAGGGGGATAGATACGCAGTATTTT.

In this sample, this clone turned up a few times. The V and J genes are TRBV9 and TRBJ1-4; 8 bases line up with TRBD1. Germline lookup yields CDR1 SGDLS and CDR2 YYNGEE. The V segment lost 3 bases and the J segment 6 bases; nucleotides outside the gene matches: 4. This CDR3 region has 14 residues. CDR3 region: CASSAGGAHEKLFF. The CDR3 bases are TGTGCCAGCAGCGCAGGGGGCGCGCATGAAAAACTGTTTTTT.

This clone appeared once. This rearrangement joins TRBV5-1 to TRBJ2-3, with TRBD2 identical over 16 bases. J lost 6 bases, V lost 4 bases, and 14 bases had no gene match. This CDR3 comprises 19 residues. Germline-derived CDR1 and CDR2 are SGHRS and YFSETQ. CDR3 protein: CASSIGTSGGASVRDTQYF. Here the CDR3 DNA reads TGCGCCAGCAGCATAGGGACTAGCGGGGGGGCCTCGGTTCGCGATACGCAGTATTTT.

The J gene is TRBJ1-4, the V gene TRBV18; TRBD1 agrees at 8 bases. Germline-derived CDR1 and CDR2 are KGHSH and LQKENI. The length of the CDR3 is 16 residues. J lost 3 bases, V lost 6 bases, and 9 bases had no gene match. DNA of the CDR3: TGTGCCAGCTCTCAGGACAGGGCTCAGGCTAATGAAAAACTGTTTTTT. This codes for CASSQDRAQANEKLFF.

V gene TRBV7-2 combines with J gene TRBJ2-2; the match to TRBD2 covers 7 bases. The germline gives CDR1 SGHTA, CDR2 FQGNSA. Trimming removed 0 bases from V and 5 bases from J; junction bases left unmatched: 0. This CDR3 region has 14 residues. This CDR3 reads CASSLAAGTGELFF. The DNA of the CDR3 is TGTGCCAGCAGCTTAGCAGCGGGGACCGGGGAGCTGTTTTTT. Using reference TRBV7-2 and TRBJ2-2 for the parts outside the CDR3, the full variable domain is GAGVSQSPSNKVTEKGKDVELRCDPISGHTALYWYRQSLGQGLEFLIYFQGNSAPDKSGLPSDRFSAERTGGSVSTLTIQRTQQEDSAVYLCASSLAAGTGELFFGEGSRLTVL.

The chain couples TRBV2 to TRBJ2-3; 9 bases match TRBD2. Germline-derived CDR1 and CDR2 are SNHLY and FYNNEI. The V segment lost 9 bases and the J segment 2 bases; nucleotides outside the gene matches: 12. The CDR3 contains 16 residues. The DNA of the CDR3 is TGTGCCAGTGAAGCACCGGGACTAGCTTACACAGATACGCAGTATTTT. Translating gives CASEAPGLAYTDTQYF. The full variable domain, with the rest looked up from reference TRBV2 and TRBJ2-3, is EPEVTQTPSHQVTQMGQEVILRCVPISNHLYFYWYRQILGQKVEFLVSFYNNEISEKSEIFDDQFSVERPDGSNFTLKIRSTKLEDSAMYFCASEAPGLAYTDTQYFGPGTRLTVL.

The chain has TRBV6-1 and TRBJ2-6; D not certain. Trimming took 3 bases from V and 0 from J, leaving 9 bases between them. Germline loops: CDR1 MNHNS, CDR2 SASEGT. The CDR3 contains 16 residues. CDR3 in amino acids: CASSDSGISGANVLTF. The CDR3 nucleotides are TGTGCCAGCAGTGATTCGGGTATCTCTGGGGCCAACGTCCTGACTTTC.

This rearrangement joins TRBV10-3 to TRBJ1-5; no firm D call. CDR1 and CDR2 from the germline V gene are ENHRY and SYGVKD. The CDR3 is 13 residues long. V was trimmed by 2 bases and J by 1 base, leaving 3 bases between them. CDR3 bases: TGTGCCATCAGTGAGAGCAGCAATCAGCCCCAGCATTTT. Translating it yields CAISESSNQPQHF.

The chain couples TRBV5-1 to TRBJ1-2; no clear D gene. The CDR3 consists of 15 residues. Germline V gene data show CDR1 as SGHRS and CDR2 as YFSETQ. With 2 bases removed from V and 4 bases from J, the gap between germline ends came to 15 bases. CDR3 sequence (DNA): TGCGCCAGCAGCTTTGACCCGGGAGGGATCTATGGCTACACCTTC. Translating gives CASSFDPGGIYGYTF.

In its sample, this clone was seen a few times. The genes are TRBV20-1 and TRBJ2-7, with D uncertain. The CDR3 consists of 11 residues. V dropped 1 base and J dropped 2 bases, with 3 bases sitting between them. The germline gives CDR1 DFQATT, CDR2 SNEGSKA (reference sequence). CDR3 loop: CSARGAYEQYV. CDR3 nucleotides: TGCAGTGCTAGAGGGGCCTACGAGCAGTACGTC.

The chain links TRBV7-2 to TRBJ1-1; D is uncertain. Trimming removed 3 bases at V and 2 bases at J, with 10 bases between. Germline V gene sequence: CDR1 SGHTA, CDR2 FQGNSA. The CDR3 covers 14 residues. CDR3 sequence: CASSFAHRNTEAFF. The CDR3 DNA sequence: TGTGCCAGCAGCTTCGCACACAGAAACACTGAAGCTTTCTTT.

This chain joins TRBV5-4 and TRBJ1-1; D is perhaps TRBD1 (6 bases). The CDR3 is made up of 15 amino acids. The V end lost 4 bases, the J end lost 1 base, and 14 bases lay between the germline ends. Germline CDR1 is SGHNT and CDR2 is YYREEE (reference sequence). The CDR3 here is CASSVRQASNTEAFF. Written as DNA, the CDR3 is TGTGCCAGCAGCGTCAGACAGGCTTCGAACACTGAAGCTTTCTTT. Using reference TRBV5-4 and TRBJ1-1 for the parts outside the CDR3, the full variable domain is ETGVTQSPTHLIKTRGQQVTLRCSSQSGHNTVSWYQQALGQGPQFIFQYYREEENGRGNFPPRFSGLQFPNYSSELNVNALELDDSALYLCASSVRQASNTEAFFGQGTRLTVV.

A few counts support this clone. The chain uses TRBV28 and TRBJ2-1, with 10 bases aligning to TRBD1. The CDR3 covers 15 residues. Trimming took 4 bases from V and 7 from J; bases not matched to a gene: 7. The germline CDR1 and CDR2 sequences are MDHEN and SYDVKM. The CDR3 nucleotides read TGTGCCAGCAGTTGGGGGACAGGGGTGGGGAATGAGCAGTTCTTC. This gives the protein CASSWGTGVGNEQFF.

This clone was observed a few times. Written as DNA, the CDR3 is TGCGCCAGCAACGGGGTGAACGAGCAGTACGTC. Translation gives CASNGVNEQYV. This chain uses TRBV5-1 with TRBJ2-7; possible D gene TRBD2, 5 bases. This CDR3 has 11 amino acids. V was clipped by 6 bases and J by 5 bases, with 9 bases between them. Germline V CDR1 and CDR2: SGHRS, YFSETQ.

The J gene is TRBJ2-5, the V gene TRBV6-1, with D maybe TRBD1 (6 bases). The CDR3 has 13 residues. CDR1 and CDR2 from the germline V gene are MNHNS and SASEGT. Trimming shortened V by 9 bases and J by 5 bases, and 16 bases separated the two germline ends. CDR3 nucleotide sequence: TGTGCCAGTCCCGAACAGGGTTTCGAGACCCAGTACTTC. Translation gives CASPEQGFETQYF.

A word on this clone: This specimen includes other DNA sequences encoding the same CDR3. The rearrangement links TRBV19 to TRBJ1-6; 9 bases agree with TRBD1. CDR1 LNHDA and CDR2 SQIVND come from the germline V gene (reference sequence). The CDR3 length is 14 residues. With V trimmed by 6 bases and J by 10 bases, 7 bases remained unmatched. This CDR3 is CASSGTGPYSPLHF. The CDR3 DNA follows: TGTGCCAGTAGCGGGACAGGGCCTTACTCACCCCTCCACTTT.

The chain has TRBV20-1 and TRBJ2-7; no definite D call. CDR3 length equals 11 residues. Trimming left V 5 bases short and J 7 bases short, with 12 bases between. The germline CDR1 and CDR2 sequences are DFQATT and SNEGSKA (reference sequence). The DNA for the CDR3 is TGCAGTGCTGAGCTAGTTAGTGAGCAGTACTTC. Translated, it gives CSAELVSEQYF.

The V and J genes are TRBV29-1 and TRBJ1-2; D perhaps matches TRBD1 (5 bases). The CDR3 is made up of 13 amino acids. CDR1 and CDR2 from the germline V gene are SQVTM and ANQGSEA. The germline V and J ends were trimmed by 4 bases and 4 bases, with 13 bases remaining between them. CDR3 region: CSVVWGASYGYTF. The CDR3 DNA is TGCAGCGTTGTGTGGGGCGCCAGCTATGGCTACACCTTC.

The rearrangement joins TRBV10-3 to TRBJ2-1, with unresolved D. CDR3 length equals 13 residues. CDR1 and CDR2 from the germline V gene are ENHRY and SYGVKD. The V end lost 4 bases, the J end lost 4 bases, and 8 bases lay between the germline ends. CDR3 in amino acids: CAISGVDYNEQFF. The CDR3 DNA sequence: TGTGCCATCAGTGGCGTAGATTACAATGAGCAGTTCTTC.

The J gene is TRBJ1-1, the V gene TRBV6-5; 10 nucleotides agree with TRBD1. The CDR3 consists of 14 residues. Germline CDR1 and CDR2: MNHEY and SVGAGI. J was trimmed by 9 bases and V by 2 bases; bases with no gene match: 6. The CDR3 DNA reads as TGTGCCAGCAGTTACGACAGGGGGCATCCTAAAGCTTTCTTT. This sequence encodes CASSYDRGHPKAFF.

This sequence joins TRBV6-1 and TRBJ1-5, with D tentatively TRBD1 (6 bases). Trimming cost V 8 bases and J 8 bases, with 13 bases left between them. Germline CDR1 is MNHNS and CDR2 is SASEGT. CDR3 length equals 12 residues. This chain's CDR3 is CASGDQGKPQHF. The CDR3 bases are TGTGCCAGCGGAGATCAGGGGAAGCCCCAGCATTTT.

The V and J genes are TRBV6-5 and TRBJ1-4, with D perhaps matching TRBD1 (6 bases). CDR1 and CDR2 from the germline V gene are MNHEY and SVGAGI. Trimming took off 2 bases at V and 11 bases at J, with 12 bases between the two ends. The CDR3 consists of 13 residues. The DNA for the CDR3 is TGTGCCAGCAGTTACACTAGTGGGGGCAAACTGTTTTTT. Its translation is CASSYTSGGKLFF.

This clone was seen a few times. The chain links TRBV7-9 to TRBJ1-2; TRBD1 aligns across 7 bases. Germline CDR1 is SEHNR and CDR2 is FQNEAQ (reference sequence). The V gene end was trimmed by 1 base and the J gene end by 3 bases; junction bases not matched to a gene: 2. The CDR3 length is 14 residues. CDR3 residues: CASSLGQGDYGYTF. The CDR3 DNA is TGTGCCAGCAGCTTAGGACAGGGCGACTATGGCTACACCTTC.